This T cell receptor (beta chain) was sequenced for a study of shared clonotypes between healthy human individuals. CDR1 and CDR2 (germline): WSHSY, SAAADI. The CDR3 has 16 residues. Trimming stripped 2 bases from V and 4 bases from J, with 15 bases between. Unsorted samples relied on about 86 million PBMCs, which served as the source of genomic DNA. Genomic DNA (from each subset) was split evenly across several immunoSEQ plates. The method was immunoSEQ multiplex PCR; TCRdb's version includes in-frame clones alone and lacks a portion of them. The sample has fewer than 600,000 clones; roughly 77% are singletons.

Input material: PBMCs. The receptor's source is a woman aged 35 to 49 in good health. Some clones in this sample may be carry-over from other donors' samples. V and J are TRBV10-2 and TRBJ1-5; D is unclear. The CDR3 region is CASSEGRPIGNQPQHF. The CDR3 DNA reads TGCGCCAGCAGTGAGGGCAGACCCATTGGGAATCAGCCCCAGCATTTT.